The rows below give T cell receptor beta chains drawn from one sample of a study of T cell responses to AZD1222 COVID-19 vaccine. Clones were read by immunoSEQ multiplex PCR, and TCRdb kept only the in-frame ones, dropping some. The sample contains 140,000 to 150,000 clones, about 92% of which appear only once. The specimen comprised peripheral blood, sampled after recovery from COVID-19. The origin of the receptors is an adult who had recovered from COVID-19. Each CDR3 is given with its conserved first and last residue. The D gene is left open where the match is weak. A row's size may be missing; if present it is once, few, many or a size class.

j_gene: TRBJ2-3; d_gene: TRBD2; abundance: NA; v_gene: TRBV5-1; CDR3aa: CASSLALAGGDTQYF; CDR3nt: TGCGCCAGCAGCTTGGCACTAGCGGGGGGAGATACGCAGTATTTT
j_gene: TRBJ1-3; d_gene: NA; abundance: NA; v_gene: TRBV5-6; CDR3aa: CASYFQGSSGNTIYF; CDR3nt: TGTGCCAGCTACTTCCAGGGGAGCTCTGGAAACACCATATATTTT
j_gene: TRBJ2-3; d_gene: TRBD2; abundance: NA; v_gene: TRBV19; CDR3aa: CASSAPRLAGGTDTQYF; CDR3nt: TGTGCCAGTAGTGCTCCTCGACTAGCGGGAGGGACAGATACGCAGTATTTT
j_gene: TRBJ2-3; d_gene: NA; abundance: NA; v_gene: TRBV3-1/TRBV3-2; CDR3aa: CASSPTSFLGTDTQYF; CDR3nt: TGTGCCAGCAGCCCTACGTCCTTTCTCGGGACAGATACGCAGTATTTT
j_gene: TRBJ2-1; d_gene: NA; abundance: NA; v_gene: TRBV3-1/TRBV3-2; CDR3aa: CASSPASFRSGLGNEQFF; CDR3nt: TGTGCCAGCAGCCCCGCGTCATTTAGGAGCGGACTTGGGAATGAGCAGTTCTTC
j_gene: TRBJ2-1; d_gene: TRBD2; abundance: once; v_gene: TRBV27; CDR3aa: CASSLIRLAGVNEQFF; CDR3nt: TGTGCCAGCAGTTTGATTAGACTAGCGGGAGTGAATGAGCAGTTCTTC
j_gene: TRBJ1-1; d_gene: NA; abundance: once; v_gene: TRBV5-1; CDR3aa: CASSLAGGLLSEAFF; CDR3nt: TGCGCCAGCAGCTTGGCGGGGGGCTTGCTTTCAGAAGCTTTCTTT
j_gene: TRBJ2-7; d_gene: NA; abundance: NA; v_gene: TRBV29-1; CDR3aa: CSVLQDATSYEQYF; CDR3nt: TGCAGCGTCTTACAGGATGCTACTTCCTACGAGCAGTACTTC
j_gene: TRBJ1-3; d_gene: NA; abundance: NA; v_gene: TRBV7-3; CDR3aa: CASSLTPGSTGNTIYF; CDR3nt: TGTGCCAGCAGCTTAACCCCAGGGTCTACTGGAAACACCATATATTTT
j_gene: TRBJ2-7; d_gene: NA; abundance: NA; v_gene: TRBV5-6; CDR3aa: CASSSTLGGFLYEQYF; CDR3nt: TGTGCCAGCAGCTCAACATTGGGGGGATTCCTCTACGAGCAGTACTTC
j_gene: TRBJ2-2; d_gene: NA; abundance: NA; v_gene: TRBV7-9; CDR3aa: CASSPSQSTGELFF; CDR3nt: TGTGCCAGCAGCCCCTCCCAGAGCACCGGGGAGCTGTTTTTT
j_gene: TRBJ2-1; d_gene: TRBD1; abundance: NA; v_gene: TRBV6-6; CDR3aa: CASRPGQGLYNEQFF; CDR3nt: TGTGCCAGCAGGCCAGGACAGGGCTTATACAATGAGCAGTTCTTC
j_gene: TRBJ2-7; d_gene: TRBD2; abundance: once; v_gene: TRBV19; CDR3aa: CASSTRGGSYEQYF; CDR3nt: TGTGCCAGTAGTACGCGCGGGGGCTCCTACGAGCAGTACTTC
j_gene: TRBJ2-3; d_gene: TRBD2; abundance: NA; v_gene: TRBV5-1; CDR3aa: CASSLVLAGFTDTQYF; CDR3nt: TGCGCCAGCAGCTTGGTGCTAGCGGGGTTCACAGATACGCAGTATTTT
j_gene: TRBJ2-3; d_gene: NA; abundance: once; v_gene: TRBV11-2; CDR3aa: CASSLLGGMGTDTQYF; CDR3nt: TGTGCCAGCAGCTTATTAGGCGGGATGGGCACAGATACGCAGTATTTT
j_gene: TRBJ2-5; d_gene: TRBD1; abundance: NA; v_gene: TRBV29-1; CDR3aa: CSVNRGQETQYF; CDR3nt: TGCAGCGTTAACAGGGGTCAAGAGACCCAGTACTTC
j_gene: TRBJ1-2; d_gene: TRBD1; abundance: NA; v_gene: TRBV6-5; CDR3aa: CASRRGQATYGYTF; CDR3nt: TGTGCCAGCAGGAGAGGACAGGCTACTTATGGCTACACCTTC
j_gene: TRBJ2-7; d_gene: NA; abundance: NA; v_gene: TRBV6-5; CDR3aa: CASSYRESTYEQYF; CDR3nt: TGTGCCAGCAGTTACAGGGAATCCACCTACGAGCAGTACTTC
j_gene: TRBJ2-6; d_gene: NA; abundance: NA; v_gene: TRBV6-5; CDR3aa: CASSLFSGANVLTF; CDR3nt: TGTGCCAGCAGTTTATTCTCTGGGGCCAACGTCCTGACTTTC
j_gene: TRBJ1-1; d_gene: NA; abundance: NA; v_gene: TRBV19; CDR3aa: CASSIAVTAEAFF; CDR3nt: TGTGCCAGTAGTATAGCTGTGACAGCTGAAGCTTTCTTT
j_gene: TRBJ2-1; d_gene: NA; abundance: NA; v_gene: TRBV27; CDR3aa: CASAVGVRAYNEQFF; CDR3nt: TGTGCCAGCGCCGTAGGGGTTCGGGCCTACAATGAGCAGTTCTTC
j_gene: TRBJ2-7; d_gene: NA; abundance: once; v_gene: TRBV7-8; CDR3aa: CASSSQGGYPSEQYF; CDR3nt: TGTGCCAGCAGTTCTCAAGGGGGATACCCCTCCGAGCAGTACTTC
j_gene: TRBJ2-1; d_gene: TRBD2; abundance: NA; v_gene: TRBV11-3; CDR3aa: CASSLGGSLAAYNEQFF; CDR3nt: TGTGCCAGCAGCTTAGGAGGTAGCCTAGCGGCTTACAATGAGCAGTTCTTC
j_gene: TRBJ1-1; d_gene: TRBD1; abundance: NA; v_gene: TRBV18; CDR3aa: CASSPDREDTEAFF; CDR3nt: TGTGCCAGCTCACCCGACAGGGAAGACACTGAAGCTTTCTTT
j_gene: TRBJ1-2; d_gene: NA; abundance: NA; v_gene: TRBV5-4; CDR3aa: CASSLEGITGPYGYTF; CDR3nt: TGTGCCAGCAGCTTGGAGGGTATTACGGGGCCTTATGGCTACACCTTC
j_gene: TRBJ2-1; d_gene: NA; abundance: NA; v_gene: TRBV4-1; CDR3aa: CASSQSMSSYNEQFF; CDR3nt: TGCGCCAGCAGCCAGAGTATGTCGTCCTACAATGAGCAGTTCTTC
j_gene: TRBJ2-2; d_gene: NA; abundance: once; v_gene: TRBV9; CDR3aa: CASSAFTGELFF; CDR3nt: TGTGCCAGCAGCGCATTCACCGGGGAGCTGTTTTTT
j_gene: TRBJ1-6; d_gene: TRBD1; abundance: few; v_gene: TRBV7-3; CDR3aa: CASSSGTANSPLHF; CDR3nt: TGTGCCAGCAGCAGTGGGACAGCGAATTCACCCCTCCACTTT
j_gene: TRBJ2-7; d_gene: TRBD2; abundance: NA; v_gene: TRBV30; CDR3aa: CAWSRRLADSYEQYF; CDR3nt: TGTGCCTGGAGTCGGCGACTAGCGGATTCCTACGAGCAGTACTTC
j_gene: TRBJ1-5; d_gene: TRBD1; abundance: NA; v_gene: TRBV19; CDR3aa: CASSGGQGPNQPQHF; CDR3nt: TGTGCCAGTAGTGGTGGACAGGGACCCAATCAGCCCCAGCATTTT
j_gene: TRBJ1-5; d_gene: TRBD1; abundance: NA; v_gene: TRBV28; CDR3aa: CASRPTGSLNQPQHF; CDR3nt: TGTGCCAGCAGACCGACAGGGAGCCTCAATCAGCCCCAGCATTTT
j_gene: TRBJ1-4; d_gene: TRBD1; abundance: NA; v_gene: TRBV9; CDR3aa: CASSRLTGGGGEKLFF; CDR3nt: TGTGCCAGCAGCCGACTTACAGGGGGAGGGGGTGAAAAACTGTTTTTT
j_gene: TRBJ2-7; d_gene: NA; abundance: NA; v_gene: TRBV7-9; CDR3aa: CASSSRQNYEQYF; CDR3nt: TGTGCCAGCAGCTCCAGACAGAACTACGAGCAGTACTTC
j_gene: TRBJ2-1; d_gene: TRBD1; abundance: NA; v_gene: TRBV6-5; CDR3aa: CASRFGTGTPNEQFF; CDR3nt: TGTGCCAGCAGATTCGGGACAGGGACACCCAATGAGCAGTTCTTC
j_gene: TRBJ2-3; d_gene: TRBD2; abundance: NA; v_gene: TRBV14; CDR3aa: CASSLSGRAGTQYF; CDR3nt: TGTGCCAGCAGCCTTAGCGGGAGGGCCGGTACGCAGTATTTT
j_gene: TRBJ2-7; d_gene: NA; abundance: NA; v_gene: TRBV5-6; CDR3aa: CASSYESSYEQYF; CDR3nt: TGTGCCAGCAGCTACGAATCTTCCTACGAGCAGTACTTC
j_gene: TRBJ1-6; d_gene: NA; abundance: NA; v_gene: TRBV5-5; CDR3aa: CASSLEGSSPLHF; CDR3nt: TGTGCCAGCAGCTTGGAAGGGAGTTCACCCCTCCACTTT
j_gene: TRBJ2-3; d_gene: NA; abundance: NA; v_gene: TRBV24-1; CDR3aa: CATSDFGRADTQYF; CDR3nt: TGTGCCACCAGTGATTTTGGGAGAGCAGATACGCAGTATTTT
j_gene: TRBJ2-5; d_gene: NA; abundance: NA; v_gene: TRBV29-1; CDR3aa: CSVGAGVETQYF; CDR3nt: TGCAGCGTGGGGGCGGGTGTCGAGACCCAGTACTTC
j_gene: TRBJ1-4; d_gene: TRBD1; abundance: NA; v_gene: TRBV28; CDR3aa: CASSLPGTVMKLFF; CDR3nt: TGTGCCAGCAGTCTGCCCGGGACAGTGATGAAACTGTTTTTT
j_gene: TRBJ2-5; d_gene: NA; abundance: once; v_gene: TRBV5-8; CDR3aa: CASIRDQETQYF; CDR3nt: TGTGCCAGCATCCGGGACCAAGAGACCCAGTACTTC
j_gene: TRBJ1-6; d_gene: TRBD1; abundance: NA; v_gene: TRBV28; CDR3aa: CASSFRGLSSPLHF; CDR3nt: TGTGCCAGCAGTTTCAGGGGGCTATCATCACCCCTCCACTTT
j_gene: TRBJ2-3; d_gene: NA; abundance: NA; v_gene: TRBV10-3; CDR3aa: CAISESASPDTQYF; CDR3nt: TGTGCCATCAGTGAGTCGGCTAGCCCAGATACGCAGTATTTT
j_gene: TRBJ1-5; d_gene: NA; abundance: NA; v_gene: TRBV27; CDR3aa: CASSDDGHSMGQPQHF; CDR3nt: TGTGCCAGCAGTGACGACGGACATTCGATGGGTCAGCCCCAGCATTTT
j_gene: TRBJ1-1; d_gene: NA; abundance: NA; v_gene: TRBV10-3; CDR3aa: CAISEGTSEAFF; CDR3nt: TGTGCCATCAGTGAGGGAACCTCTGAAGCTTTCTTT
j_gene: TRBJ2-1; d_gene: TRBD2; abundance: NA; v_gene: TRBV5-1; CDR3aa: CASSLVAGVGNEQFF; CDR3nt: TGCGCCAGCAGCTTGGTAGCGGGAGTGGGCAATGAGCAGTTCTTC
j_gene: TRBJ1-4; d_gene: NA; abundance: NA; v_gene: TRBV6-5; CDR3aa: CASSYSYSEKLFF; CDR3nt: TGTGCCAGCAGTTACTCGTACAGTGAAAAACTGTTTTTT
j_gene: TRBJ2-7; d_gene: TRBD2; abundance: NA; v_gene: TRBV19; CDR3aa: CASTDGLAGTREQYF; CDR3nt: TGTGCCAGTACCGATGGACTAGCGGGAACGAGGGAGCAGTACTTC
j_gene: TRBJ2-7; d_gene: TRBD2; abundance: once; v_gene: TRBV27; CDR3aa: CASSLQVSGELPYEQYF; CDR3nt: TGTGCCAGCAGTTTACAGGTTAGCGGGGAGTTGCCCTACGAGCAGTACTTC
j_gene: TRBJ2-3; d_gene: TRBD2; abundance: NA; v_gene: TRBV4-1; CDR3aa: CASSPPLAGGADTQYF; CDR3nt: TGCGCCAGCAGCCCTCCCCTAGCGGGAGGCGCAGATACGCAGTATTTT
j_gene: TRBJ2-5; d_gene: NA; abundance: NA; v_gene: TRBV18; CDR3aa: CASSPPARETQYF; CDR3nt: TGTGCCAGCTCACCTCCAGCTCGAGAGACCCAGTACTTC
j_gene: TRBJ2-7; d_gene: NA; abundance: NA; v_gene: TRBV27; CDR3aa: CAAGTGTMYEQYF; CDR3nt: TGTGCCGCGGGGACCGGGACAATGTACGAGCAGTACTTC
j_gene: TRBJ1-3; d_gene: NA; abundance: NA; v_gene: TRBV19; CDR3aa: CASSIMTGHTGNTIYF; CDR3nt: TGTGCCAGTAGTATAATGACGGGACATACTGGAAACACCATATATTTT
j_gene: TRBJ2-2; d_gene: NA; abundance: NA; v_gene: TRBV6-4; CDR3aa: CASRLDRNTGELFF; CDR3nt: TGTGCCAGCAGATTAGACAGGAACACCGGGGAGCTGTTTTTT
j_gene: TRBJ1-2; d_gene: NA; abundance: NA; v_gene: TRBV19; CDR3aa: CASSIESGRPGTGYTF; CDR3nt: TGTGCCAGTAGTATAGAATCTGGGCGTCCGGGGACTGGCTACACCTTC
j_gene: TRBJ1-6; d_gene: NA; abundance: NA; v_gene: TRBV28; CDR3aa: CASNTDTYNSPLHF; CDR3nt: TGTGCCAGCAACACGGACACCTATAATTCACCCCTCCACTTT
j_gene: TRBJ2-5; d_gene: TRBD2; abundance: NA; v_gene: TRBV4-2; CDR3aa: CASSQLGLANQETQYF; CDR3nt: TGTGCCAGCAGCCAGCTTGGACTAGCGAACCAAGAGACCCAGTACTTC